The rows below give T cell receptor beta chains drawn from one sample of a study of T cells in Graves' hyperthyroidism and ophthalmopathy. TCRdb used MiXCR to reprocess the multiplex PCR reads, holding one entry per CDR3 protein. The sample shows hundreds of thousands of distinct CDR3 sequences, around 38% of them seen only once. Sequenced material: blood. These TCRs come from a young man with Graves' hyperthyroidism. The CDR3 runs from the conserved cysteine through the conserved F or W. Each record gives: V gene, J gene, D gene, clone size, CDR3 length, CDR3 protein, CDR3 DNA. The D gene is left open where the match is weak. Clone sizes are given selectively: once, few, many, or a class where the clone is expanded.

TRBV9,TRBJ1-5,NA,NA,15,CASSAGGTVDQPQHF,TGTGCCAGCAGTGCAGGCGGGACGGTCGATCAGCCCCAGCATTTT
TRBV24-1,TRBJ1-4,TRBD1,many,17,CATSDTQPGQGNEKLFF,TGTGCCACCAGTGATACCCAACCGGGACAGGGGAATGAAAAACTGTTTTTT
TRBV20-1,TRBJ1-1,NA,many,13,CSAFGHQNTEAFF,TGCAGTGCTTTCGGACATCAGAACACTGAAGCTTTCTTT
TRBV5-6,TRBJ2-7,NA,NA,14,CASSFSGNRGEQYF,TGTGCCAGCAGCTTTTCCGGGAACCGTGGGGAGCAGTACTTC
TRBV29-1,TRBJ2-7,TRBD1,once,12,CSAEQGVDEQYF,TGCAGCGCGGAACAGGGGGTGGACGAGCAGTACTTC
TRBV29-1,TRBJ2-3,TRBD2,NA,12,CSVGAGVDTQYF,TGCAGCGTTGGGGCGGGAGTAGATACGCAGTATTTT
TRBV19,TRBJ1-5,TRBD1,many,16,CASTDRASYSNQPQHF,TGTGCCAGTACTGACAGGGCCAGTTATAGCAATCAGCCCCAGCATTTT
TRBV7-3,TRBJ2-5,TRBD2,few,18,CASSLSPPGSGGGETQYF,TGTGCCAGCAGCCTTAGCCCCCCTGGGAGCGGGGGGGGAGAGACCCAGTACTTC
TRBV10-3,TRBJ2-2,NA,NA,15,CASSVVGLNTGELFF,TGTGCCAGCAGCGTCGTTGGCTTAAACACCGGGGAGCTGTTTTTT
TRBV6-5,TRBJ2-5,TRBD2,NA,15,CASSEAGGPFETQYF,TGTGCCAGCAGTGAAGCGGGGGGGCCTTTTGAGACCCAGTACTTC
TRBV5-5,TRBJ2-7,NA,many,9,CGYGYEQYF,TGCGGATACGGCTACGAGCAGTACTTC